This T cell receptor (beta chain) was profiled in a study of blood T cell repertoires in COVID-19. Study context: Spain, Italy and the United States supplied samples that represented acute and convalescent COVID-19. PBMCs, B-cell-depleted T cells, or T cells provided the cDNA or gDNA that made up the material.

Methods used by the authors: Using reference gene primer amplification, nucleated cell counts were estimated. Clones were sequenced by immunoSEQ multiplex PCR, and TCRdb holds only the in-frame ones, with some missing. The DNA gave D and trimming, while V, J and clone size come from that table. The data contain about 340,000 clones, 90% to 95% of them singletons. The germline V gene encodes CDR1 LNHDA and CDR2 SQIVND (reference sequence). The CDR3 spans 13 residues. V lost 5 bases, J lost 4 bases, and 11 bases lay in between. The sample taken for sequencing was peripheral blood. The TCR originated in a young woman who had recovered from COVID-19. The rearrangement joins TRBV19 to TRBJ1-1; a possible D gene is TRBD1 (6 bases). The CDR3, as DNA: TGTGCCAGTAGTTACAGGGTTGGCACTGAAGCTTTCTTT. Its translation is CASSYRVGTEAFF. The full variable domain, with the rest looked up from reference TRBV19 and TRBJ1-1, is DGGITQSPKYLFRKEGQNVTLSCEQNLNHDAMYWYRQDPGQGLRLIYYSQIVNDFQKGDIAEGYSVSREKKESFPLTVTSAQKNPTAFYLCASSYRVGTEAFFGQGTRLTVV.